These T cell receptor beta chains were read from a single sample in a study of radiotherapy plus CTLA-4 blockade in lung cancer. Using immunoSEQ multiplex PCR, the repertoire was profiled, and TCRdb retains in-frame clones only, with some absent. The data show some 73,000 clones, 78% seen once. The sequencing used peripheral blood, collected from a patient treated with radiotherapy plus ipilimumab. These receptors were taken from a human donor with non-small cell lung cancer whose response to radiotherapy plus ipilimumab could not be evaluated. Some clones in this sample may be carry-over from other donors' samples. Both conserved end residues are part of each CDR3. A D gene is named only where the DNA matches it firmly. The listing skips clone size in some rows; elsewhere it reads once, few, many or a size class.

CDR3: CASSLVGTSGGINEQFF
DNA: TGTGCCAGCAGCTTAGTTGGCACTAGCGGGGGGATCAATGAGCAGTTCTTC
V: TRBV11-2
J: TRBJ2-1
length: 17
size: .
D: TRBD2

CDR3: CASSLWASGQETQYF
DNA: TGTGCCAGCAGTTTATGGGCTAGCGGACAAGAGACCCAGTACTTC
V: TRBV28
J: TRBJ2-5
length: 15
size: .
D: TRBD2

CDR3: CASSPAGQGNTEAFF
DNA: TGCGCCAGCAGCCCTGCGGGGCAGGGGAACACTGAAGCTTTCTTT
V: TRBV5-1
J: TRBJ1-1
length: 15
size: .
D: .

CDR3: CASSLDRQNEKLFF
DNA: TGTGCCAGCAGTTTAGACAGACAGAATGAAAAACTGTTTTTT
V: TRBV2
J: TRBJ1-4
length: 14
size: .
D: .

CDR3: CASSETTGGGGGYEQYF
DNA: TGTGCCAGCAGTGAAACAACAGGGGGAGGGGGGGGATACGAGCAGTACTTC
V: TRBV6-1
J: TRBJ2-7
length: 17
size: .
D: .

CDR3: CASTLSSGAAYEQYF
DNA: TGTGCCAGTACATTGAGCAGCGGGGCTGCCTACGAGCAGTACTTC
V: TRBV19
J: TRBJ2-7
length: 15
size: .
D: TRBD2

CDR3: CASSPGQGGYGYTF
DNA: TGCGCCAGCAGCCCTGGACAGGGGGGCTATGGCTACACCTTC
V: TRBV5-1
J: TRBJ1-2
length: 14
size: .
D: TRBD1

CDR3: CASRLGPGYTEAFF
DNA: TGTGCCAGCAGACTGGGGCCCGGGTACACTGAAGCTTTCTTT
V: TRBV5-6
J: TRBJ1-1
length: 14
size: .
D: .

CDR3: CASSLYDSNYEQYF
DNA: TGTGCCAGCAGCTTATACGACTCGAACTACGAGCAGTACTTC
V: TRBV7-9
J: TRBJ2-7
length: 14
size: .
D: .

CDR3: CASSQDSGTGTTDTQYF
DNA: TGCGCCAGCAGCCAAGATAGCGGGACAGGGACTACAGATACGCAGTATTTT
V: TRBV4-3
J: TRBJ2-3
length: 17
size: .
D: .

CDR3: CASRGEGGGSYEQYF
DNA: TGTGCCAGCAGGGGCGAAGGGGGCGGCTCCTACGAGCAGTACTTC
V: TRBV6-5
J: TRBJ2-7
length: 15
size: .
D: TRBD1

CDR3: CASSRPTGDGYTF
DNA: TGTGCCAGCAGCCGCCCAACAGGGGATGGCTACACCTTC
V: TRBV5-6
J: TRBJ1-2
length: 13
size: .
D: TRBD1

CDR3: CASSLTGSHSGNTIYF
DNA: TGTGCCAGCAGTCTGACAGGGTCTCACTCCGGAAACACCATATATTTT
V: TRBV28
J: TRBJ1-3
length: 16
size: few
D: TRBD1

CDR3: CASRETGGVSPLHF
DNA: TGTGCCAGCAGGGAGACAGGGGGTGTTTCACCCCTCCACTTT
V: TRBV2
J: TRBJ1-6
length: 14
size: .
D: TRBD1

CDR3: CASFTLTSGAGELFF
DNA: TGTGCCAGCTTCACCCTGACTAGCGGGGCCGGGGAGCTGTTTTTT
V: TRBV6-1
J: TRBJ2-2
length: 15
size: .
D: TRBD2

CDR3: CASSDGQNTEAFF
DNA: TGTGCCAGCAGTGACGGGCAGAACACTGAAGCTTTCTTT
V: TRBV6-4
J: TRBJ1-1
length: 13
size: few
D: .

CDR3: CASRRRTGAYEQYF
DNA: TGTGCCAGCAGACGCCGGACAGGCGCCTACGAGCAGTACTTC
V: TRBV19
J: TRBJ2-7
length: 14
size: .
D: TRBD1

CDR3: CASSPETPGAYEQYF
DNA: TGTGCCAGCTCACCAGAAACCCCAGGGGCTTACGAGCAGTACTTC
V: TRBV18
J: TRBJ2-7
length: 15
size: .
D: .

CDR3: CASSLDYGDSYEQYF
DNA: TGTGCCAGCAGCTTAGATTACGGGGACAGCTACGAGCAGTACTTC
V: TRBV11-2
J: TRBJ2-7
length: 15
size: .
D: TRBD1

CDR3: CASSYAAGGYEQYF
DNA: TGTGCCAGCAGTTATGCGGCGGGGGGCTACGAGCAGTACTTC
V: TRBV6-5
J: TRBJ2-7
length: 14
size: .
D: TRBD2

CDR3: CASSVGGNRGYNSPLHF
DNA: TGTGCCAGCAGCGTTGGGGGGAATAGGGGCTATAATTCACCCCTCCACTTT
V: TRBV9
J: TRBJ1-6
length: 17
size: once
D: .

CDR3: CASSPSRSQETQYF
DNA: TGTGCCAGCAGCCCCTCCCGGAGCCAAGAGACCCAGTACTTC
V: TRBV7-2
J: TRBJ2-5
length: 14
size: .
D: .

CDR3: CASSSWEGYEKLFF
DNA: TGTGCCAGCAGTTCCTGGGAGGGTTACGAAAAACTGTTTTTT
V: TRBV28
J: TRBJ1-4
length: 14
size: few
D: .

CDR3: CASSSPGHYGGYTF
DNA: TGTGCCAGCAGTTCCCCTGGCCACTATGGAGGCTACACCTTC
V: TRBV28
J: TRBJ1-2
length: 14
size: few
D: .

CDR3: CASSFNLNYGYTF
DNA: TGTGCCAGCAGCTTCAATTTGAACTATGGCTACACCTTC
V: TRBV7-2
J: TRBJ1-2
length: 13
size: .
D: .

CDR3: CASSLWASTDTQYF
DNA: TGTGCCAGCAGCTTATGGGCTAGCACAGATACGCAGTATTTT
V: TRBV7-2
J: TRBJ2-3
length: 14
size: .
D: .

CDR3: CSVEGGRQGSNYGYTF
DNA: TGCAGCGTTGAAGGAGGGAGACAGGGGAGTAACTATGGCTACACCTTC
V: TRBV29-1
J: TRBJ1-2
length: 16
size: .
D: TRBD1

CDR3: CASSHPLQGAYEQYF
DNA: TGCGCCAGCAGCCACCCTCTACAGGGGGCCTACGAGCAGTACTTC
V: TRBV4-1
J: TRBJ2-7
length: 15
size: few
D: TRBD1

CDR3: CASSYSTGRGGYTF
DNA: TGTGCCAGCAGTTACTCGACAGGGCGGGGTGGCTACACCTTC
V: TRBV6-5
J: TRBJ1-2
length: 14
size: .
D: TRBD1

CDR3: CASSFLLSWGDSTDTQYF
DNA: TGTGCCAGCAGTTTCCTCCTTTCATGGGGGGATAGCACAGATACGCAGTATTTT
V: TRBV7-7
J: TRBJ2-3
length: 18
size: .
D: .

CDR3: CASSEGRGSNGQPQHF
DNA: TGTGCCAGCAGTGAAGGGCGGGGATCGAACGGTCAGCCCCAGCATTTT
V: TRBV2
J: TRBJ1-5
length: 16
size: .
D: .

CDR3: CASSLGHNVNYGYTF
DNA: TGTGCCAGCAGCTTAGGACACAATGTTAACTATGGCTACACCTTC
V: TRBV7-9
J: TRBJ1-2
length: 15
size: .
D: .

CDR3: CASSSSGEGYEQYF
DNA: TGTGCCAGCAGCTCGTCCGGGGAAGGCTACGAGCAGTACTTC
V: TRBV5-6
J: TRBJ2-7
length: 14
size: .
D: .

CDR3: CASSLTTANYGYTF
DNA: TGTGCCAGCTCACTAACGACAGCGAACTATGGCTACACCTTC
V: TRBV18
J: TRBJ1-2
length: 14
size: .
D: .

CDR3: CASSQGQYSGNTIYF
DNA: TGTGCCAGCAGCCAGGGACAATACTCTGGAAACACCATATATTTT
V: TRBV6-5
J: TRBJ1-3
length: 15
size: few
D: .

CDR3: CASKDSVSGNTIYF
DNA: TGTGCCAGCAAAGATTCAGTCTCTGGAAACACCATATATTTT
V: TRBV6-5
J: TRBJ1-3
length: 14
size: .
D: .

CDR3: CASWGHMNTEAFF
DNA: TGTGCCAGTTGGGGCCACATGAACACTGAAGCTTTCTTT
V: TRBV27
J: TRBJ1-1
length: 13
size: .
D: .

CDR3: CASSLRTSTQYF
DNA: TGTGCCAGCAGCCTAAGGACTAGTACGCAGTATTTT
V: TRBV7-9
J: TRBJ2-3
length: 12
size: .
D: TRBD2

CDR3: CASSQYKQGAWNTEAFF
DNA: TGTGCCAGCAGCCAATACAAACAGGGGGCTTGGAACACTGAAGCTTTCTTT
V: TRBV4-2
J: TRBJ1-1
length: 17
size: once
D: TRBD1

CDR3: CASSGQRSAGELFF
DNA: TGTGCCAGCAGTGGTCAGAGGTCTGCCGGGGAGCTGTTTTTT
V: TRBV6-5
J: TRBJ2-2
length: 14
size: .
D: .

CDR3: CASSLALTSGGFNEQFF
DNA: TGCGCCAGCAGCTTGGCCCTGACTAGCGGGGGTTTTAATGAGCAGTTCTTC
V: TRBV5-1
J: TRBJ2-1
length: 17
size: once
D: TRBD2

CDR3: CASSELGTGGTEAFF
DNA: TGTGCCAGCAGTGAGCTCGGGACAGGGGGGACTGAAGCTTTCTTT
V: TRBV2
J: TRBJ1-1
length: 15
size: .
D: TRBD1

CDR3: CASRGPIGSEAFF
DNA: TGTGCCAGTAGGGGACCCATCGGGAGTGAAGCTTTCTTT
V: TRBV19
J: TRBJ1-1
length: 13
size: .
D: .

CDR3: CASMAREDVALFGYTF
DNA: TGTGCCAGCATGGCTCGGGAGGATGTAGCTCTTTTTGGCTACACCTTC
V: TRBV28
J: TRBJ1-2
length: 16
size: .
D: .

CDR3: CASSFRENTEAFF
DNA: TGTGCCAGCAGTTTCCGGGAGAACACTGAAGCTTTCTTT
V: TRBV27
J: TRBJ1-1
length: 13
size: .
D: .

CDR3: CASSTLGVGNTGELFF
DNA: TGCGCCAGCAGCACCTTAGGGGTGGGCAACACCGGGGAGCTGTTTTTT
V: TRBV5-1
J: TRBJ2-2
length: 16
size: .
D: .